The 30 T cell receptor beta chains presented below share a single source sample, sequenced in a study of T cell responses to AZD1222 COVID-19 vaccine. Clones were read by immunoSEQ multiplex PCR, and TCRdb kept only the in-frame ones, dropping some. The table has 100,000 to 150,000 clones, about 90% seen once. This sample comprised peripheral blood, obtained on day 0 of AZD1222 vaccination. The receptors originated from an adult in good health.

With regard to this clone: A junction boundary mismatches the germline segment, possibly from a read error. V usage is TRBV6-5 and J usage is TRBJ2-2; D gene ambiguous. The CDR3 spans 13 residues. Germline loops: CDR1 MNHEY, CDR2 SVGAGI. CDR3 sequence: CASSDSYAGELFF. For the CDR3, the DNA is TGTGCCAGCAGTGACTCTTACGCCGGGGAGCTGTTTTTT.

The sample holds one count of this clone. This chain connects TRBV7-8 to TRBJ2-3; D remains ambiguous. The CDR3 has 15 residues. Looked up from germline, CDR1 is SGHVS and CDR2 is FQNEAQ. V was trimmed by 5 bases and J by 2 bases, leaving 14 bases between them. CDR3 DNA: TGTGCCAGCAGCGTAAGACTGGGCTACACAGATACGCAGTATTTT. Its protein product is CASSVRLGYTDTQYF.

This rearrangement joins TRBV18 to TRBJ1-1, with D unclear. Per the germline V gene, CDR1 is KGHSH and CDR2 is LQKENI. The CDR3 is made up of 14 amino acids. Trimming cost V 0 bases and J 0 bases, with 5 bases left between them. The chain's CDR3 is CASSPPNVNTEAFF. The CDR3 DNA follows: TGTGCCAGCTCACCACCAAACGTGAACACTGAAGCTTTCTTT.

The V gene is TRBV7-2, the J gene TRBJ2-7, with D unclear. The CDR3 covers 14 residues. In germline, CDR1 is SGHTA, CDR2 FQGNSA. V was shortened by 5 bases and J by 2 bases, with 13 bases between the two germline ends. CDR3 DNA: TGTGCCAGCAGCGACGCAGTAGACACCTACGAGCAGTACTTC. Its translation: CASSDAVDTYEQYF.

This chain uses TRBV11-3 with TRBJ1-1; tentative D call: TRBD1 (6 bases). V lost 4 bases to trimming and J lost 6 bases, with 24 bases between them. Per germline, CDR1 SGHNT and CDR2 YENEEA. The CDR3 extends over 17 amino acids. This CDR3 reads CASSSIRAQQGTPEAFF. As DNA, the CDR3 is TGTGCCAGCAGCTCAATCCGTGCCCAACAGGGTACCCCTGAAGCTTTCTTT.

V is TRBV6-5 and J is TRBJ1-3, with a tentative D call TRBD1 (5 bases). The V end lost 5 bases, the J end lost 0 bases, and 11 bases lay between the germline ends. This CDR3 is 15 amino acids long. Germline V gene data show CDR1 as MNHEY and CDR2 as SVGAGI. The CDR3, as DNA: TGTGCCAGCAGTCCGGGACTCAGCTCTGGAAACACCATATATTTT. Encoded protein: CASSPGLSSGNTIYF.

CDR3 loop: CASSLEATGGNTIYF. The CDR3 DNA reads as TGTGCCAGCAGCTTAGAGGCCACGGGTGGAAACACCATATATTTT. The chain is built from TRBV7-2 and TRBJ1-3; unclear D gene. CDR1 is SGHTA and CDR2 is FQGNSA in the germline V gene. This CDR3 has 15 residues. V lost 1 base and J 3 bases, leaving 10 bases between the germline ends. Drawing the rest from reference TRBV7-2 and TRBJ1-3, the complete variable domain is GAGVSQSPSNKVTEKGKDVELRCDPISGHTALYWYRQSLGQGLEFLIYFQGNSAPDKSGLPSDRFSAERTGGSVSTLTIQRTQQEDSAVYLCASSLEATGGNTIYFGEGSWLTVV.

This chain uses TRBV27 with TRBJ1-6; D ambiguous. CDR1 is MNHEY and CDR2 is SMNVEV in the germline V gene (reference sequence). The CDR3 has 14 amino acids. Trimming pared 10 bases from V and 8 bases from J, leaving 18 bases between. CDR3 bases: TGTGCCACCCGGAGGGCCCTATACGATTCACCCCTCCACTTT. It encodes CATRRALYDSPLHF.

This chain connects TRBV10-3 to TRBJ1-4; possible D gene TRBD1, 5 bases. Germline V gene sequence: CDR1 ENHRY, CDR2 SYGVKD. This CDR3 spans 14 amino acids. V dropped 4 bases and J dropped 6 bases, with 12 bases sitting between them. The CDR3 sequence is CAISVQGSHEKLFF. CDR3 DNA sequence: TGTGCCATCAGTGTCCAGGGATCGCATGAAAAACTGTTTTTT.

The chain is built from TRBV1 and TRBJ1-5; no DNA check was done on the table's D call, TRBD1. TRBV1 is shown as a pseudogene. CDR3 length: 16 amino acids. The CDR3 here is CTSSQTGTASNQPQHF. CDR3 DNA: TGCACCAGCAGCCAGACCGGGACAGCTAGCAATCAGCCCCAGCATTTT.

V is TRBV27 and J is TRBJ1-2; TRBD1 matches at 12 bases. This CDR3 comprises 18 residues. After removal of 3 bases from V and 2 bases from J, the junction contained 10 bases not matched to a gene. Germline CDR1 reads MNHEY; CDR2 reads SMNVEV (reference sequence). The CDR3 bases are TGTGCCAGCAGTTTCGATGAGCGGGGGACAGGGGGCAACTATGGCTACACCTTC. It is translated as CASSFDERGTGGNYGYTF.

The V gene is TRBV7-2, the J gene TRBJ2-7, with D possibly matching TRBD1 (6 bases). Trimming pared 0 bases from V and 1 base from J, leaving 10 bases between. CDR3 length: 15 amino acids. Per the germline V gene, CDR1 is SGHTA and CDR2 is FQGNSA. CDR3 bases: TGTGCCAGCAGCTTAGCTTTCGACAGGTCCTACGAGCAGTACTTC. Translating gives CASSLAFDRSYEQYF. The complete variable domain, with remaining parts taken from reference TRBV7-2 and TRBJ2-7, reads GAGVSQSPSNKVTEKGKDVELRCDPISGHTALYWYRQSLGQGLEFLIYFQGNSAPDKSGLPSDRFSAERTGGSVSTLTIQRTQQEDSAVYLCASSLAFDRSYEQYFGPGTRLTVT.

This clone was recorded a few times. The chain joins TRBV11-2 to TRBJ2-1; possible D gene TRBD2, 6 bases. Per germline, CDR1 SGHAT and CDR2 FQNNGV. The V gene lost 1 base and the J gene lost 5 bases, with 12 bases spanning the gap. The CDR3 spans 15 residues. The CDR3 coding sequence is TGTGCCAGCAGCTTAGGGAGGGTCGGGGACAATGAGCAGTTCTTC. It is translated as CASSLGRVGDNEQFF.

This chain connects TRBV4-1 to TRBJ1-3, with TRBD1 as a possible D gene (5 bases). The V and J ends lost 0 bases and 5 bases respectively, with 17 bases between them. The CDR3 sequence is 17 residues long. Per germline, CDR1 MGHRA and CDR2 YSYEKL. CDR3 amino acids: CASSQDKRWPGRNTIYF. The CDR3, as DNA: TGCGCCAGCAGCCAAGATAAAAGATGGCCAGGGAGAAACACCATATATTTT.

The chain joins TRBV9 to TRBJ1-2; the D is unclear. The CDR3 extends over 14 amino acids. Germline V gives CDR1 SGDLS, CDR2 YYNGEE. Trimming left V 4 bases short and J 0 bases short, with 10 bases between. DNA for the CDR3: TGTGCCAGCAGCCCGGACGTCGCTAACTATGGCTACACCTTC. Translation: CASSPDVANYGYTF.

The chain combines TRBV27 with TRBJ2-3, with D possibly TRBD1 on 5 matching bases. This CDR3 spans 14 amino acids. The germline V and J ends were trimmed by 8 bases and 2 bases, with 14 bases remaining between them. Germline V gene lookup returns CDR1 MNHEY and CDR2 SMNVEV (reference sequence). CDR3 region: CASWTSDFTDTQYF. The CDR3 DNA follows: TGTGCCAGCTGGACATCCGACTTCACAGATACGCAGTATTTT.

This sequence joins TRBV28 and TRBJ2-7, with a possible D match to TRBD1 (5 bases). CDR1 MDHEN and CDR2 SYDVKM come from the germline V gene. Trimming left V 5 bases short and J 2 bases short, with 7 bases between. There are 12 residues in the CDR3. The CDR3 nucleotides read TGTGCCAGCAGTACAGGAACCTACGAGCAGTACTTC. This sequence encodes CASSTGTYEQYF. Full variable domain (remainder filled in from reference TRBV28 and TRBJ2-7): DVKVTQSSRYLVKRTGEKVFLECVQDMDHENMFWYRQDPGLGLRLIYFSYDVKMKEKGDIPEGYSVSREKKERFSLILESASTNQTSMYLCASSTGTYEQYFGPGTRLTVT.

V usage is TRBV4-1 and J usage is TRBJ1-4; D might be TRBD1 (5 bases). Germline CDR1 and CDR2: MGHRA and YSYEKL. The CDR3 spans 19 residues. Trimming removed 3 bases from V and 5 bases from J, with 25 bases in between. The CDR3 DNA follows: TGCGCCAGCAGCCACCACACCACAGGATTGGGCAAAGAGAATGAAAAACTGTTTTTT. This codes for CASSHHTTGLGKENEKLFF.

V and J are TRBV24-1 and TRBJ2-7, with D unclear. The CDR3 totals 17 residues. Per germline, CDR1 KGHDR and CDR2 SFDVKD. V was pared by 2 bases and J by 2 bases, with 18 bases between. The DNA for the CDR3 is TGTGCCACCAGTGATTGTACGAATAATTGGGTCCCCTACGAGCAGTACTTC. It translates to CATSDCTNNWVPYEQYF.

This sequence joins TRBV6-1 and TRBJ1-2; D call uncertain. In germline, CDR1 is MNHNS, CDR2 SASEGT. This CDR3 contains 16 residues. V was cut by 1 base and J by 8 bases, with 20 bases left in between. CDR3 sequence: CASSEGQRFRASGYTF. The CDR3 DNA reads as TGTGCCAGCAGTGAAGGCCAGAGGTTTAGGGCATCCGGCTACACCTTC.

V is TRBV3-1 (or the pseudogene TRBV3-2) and J is TRBJ2-1; D unresolved. The V and J ends lost 2 bases and 5 bases respectively, with 13 bases between them. The CDR3 loop spans 15 amino acids. CDR1 is LGHDT, CDR2 YNNKEL, per germline (reference sequence). The DNA for the CDR3 is TGTGCCAGCAGCCAATTTGGGGAAAAGCACAATGAGCAGTTCTTC. It specifies CASSQFGEKHNEQFF.

The rearrangement links TRBV7-9 to TRBJ1-6; D is ambiguous. With 5 bases removed from V and 8 bases from J, the gap between germline ends came to 19 bases. Germline CDR1 reads SEHNR; CDR2 reads FQNEAQ (reference sequence). This CDR3 has 16 residues. The chain's CDR3 is CASSPDDGSRDSPLHF. CDR3 DNA: TGTGCCAGCAGCCCCGACGACGGGAGTAGGGATTCACCCCTCCACTTT. Full variable domain (outside the CDR3, taken from reference TRBV7-9 and TRBJ1-6): DTGVSQNPRHKITKRGQNVTFRCDPISEHNRLYWYRQTLGQGPEFLTYFQNEAQLEKSRLLSDRFSAERPKGSFSTLEIQRTEQGDSAMYLCASSPDDGSRDSPLHFGNGTRLTVT.

The V call is TRBV30, the J call TRBJ1-4; D ambiguous. From germline, CDR1 is GTSNPN and CDR2 SVGIG (reference sequence). The CDR3 is 13 residues long. V lost 5 bases and J 0 bases, leaving 7 bases between the germline ends. The CDR3, as DNA: TGTGCCTGGGGCATAGCAACTAATGAAAAACTGTTTTTT. It codes for CAWGIATNEKLFF.

J is TRBJ1-2 and V is TRBV7-2; 7 bases line up with TRBD1. CDR1 is SGHTA and CDR2 is FQGNSA in the germline V gene. Unmatched junction bases numbered 1, after V lost 3 bases and J lost 3 bases. This CDR3 has 13 amino acids. The CDR3 loop is CASSFTGDYGYTF. The CDR3, as DNA: TGTGCCAGCAGCTTTACAGGGGACTATGGCTACACCTTC.

The rearrangement joins TRBV24-1 to TRBJ2-1; TRBD2 matches at 13 bases. The CDR3 contains 16 residues. The V and J ends lost 4 bases and 5 bases, in that order; junction bases with no gene match: 4. Per germline, CDR1 KGHDR and CDR2 SFDVKD. The CDR3 spells CATSDAGTSGNNEQFF. Here the CDR3 DNA reads TGTGCCACCAGTGACGCCGGGACTAGCGGGAACAATGAGCAGTTCTTC.

The chain joins TRBV28 to TRBJ2-3; no firm D call. The CDR3 length is 14 residues. V was clipped by 3 bases and J by 1 base, with 8 bases between them. From germline, CDR1 is MDHEN and CDR2 SYDVKM. In DNA, the CDR3 is TGTGCCAGCAGTTTTAGCCAGGGCACAGATACGCAGTATTTT. Encoded protein: CASSFSQGTDTQYF.

V and J are TRBV5-1 and TRBJ2-1, with TRBD2 identical over 7 bases. The CDR3 has 16 residues. Germline lookup yields CDR1 SGHRS and CDR2 YFSETQ. V gave up 5 bases and J gave up 1 base; unmatched junction bases: 9. The CDR3 DNA reads as TGCGCCAGCAGTCCGAACGCGGGAGTTTCCTACAATGAGCAGTTCTTC. It yields the protein CASSPNAGVSYNEQFF.

The V and J genes are TRBV19 and TRBJ1-6; 9 positions agree with TRBD1. The CDR3 sequence is 19 residues long. The germline V gene encodes CDR1 LNHDA and CDR2 SQIVND (reference sequence). The trim removed 8 bases at V and 8 bases at J, leaving 22 bases unmatched. The CDR3: CASPHSGTGYSTGDSPLHF. The CDR3 nucleotides are TGTGCCAGTCCGCATTCGGGGACAGGGTACTCCACCGGTGATTCACCCCTCCACTTT. Looking up the rest from reference TRBV19 and TRBJ1-6 gives the full variable domain: DGGITQSPKYLFRKEGQNVTLSCEQNLNHDAMYWYRQDPGQGLRLIYYSQIVNDFQKGDIAEGYSVSREKKESFPLTVTSAQKNPTAFYLCASPHSGTGYSTGDSPLHFGNGTRLTVT.

The chain links TRBV6-5 to TRBJ2-1; D call uncertain. Germline CDR1 reads MNHEY; CDR2 reads SVGAGI. Trimming cost V 2 bases and J 8 bases, with 10 bases left between them. There are 13 residues in the CDR3. The CDR3 sequence is CASSYRAVDEQFF. CDR3 coding DNA: TGTGCCAGCAGTTACCGCGCGGTCGATGAGCAGTTCTTC.

The J gene is TRBJ2-2, the V gene TRBV6-2 or TRBV6-3; 10 bases agree with TRBD2. The CDR3 is 17 residues long. Germline loops: CDR1 MNHEY, CDR2 SVGEGT. V lost 0 bases and J lost 3; bases outside the gene matches: 4. CDR3 bases: TGTGCCAGCAGTTACTCGAGTAGCGGGAGGTACACCGGGGAGCTGTTTTTT. Encoded protein: CASSYSSSGRYTGELFF.